One sample yielded the 18 T cell receptor beta chains listed below, sequenced in a study of shared clonotypes between healthy human individuals. The assay was immunoSEQ multiplex PCR, and TCRdb's table has in-frame clones only and misses some. Seen here are roughly 1.5 million clones, 95% to 99% observed once, and the top ten hold about 0.45%. The source material was naive CD4+ T cells sorted from blood. Subset described: CD45RA+ positively selected. Source of these receptors: a young man in good health.

The V and J genes are TRBV28 and TRBJ1-2; D gene unclear. Germline CDR1 reads MDHEN; CDR2 reads SYDVKM. The CDR3 loop spans 13 amino acids. V shed 1 base and J shed 3 bases, with 6 bases lying between them. In DNA, the CDR3 is TGTGCCAGCAGTTTATCCAACTACTATGGCTACACCTTC. Amino acids: CASSLSNYYGYTF.

The chain links TRBV25-1 to TRBJ2-1, with unresolved D. V was pared by 1 base and J by 0 bases, with 7 bases between. The CDR3 has 15 amino acids. Germline V CDR1 and CDR2: MGHDK, SYGVNS. The DNA of the CDR3 is TGTGCCAGCAGTGAATTCATTAGCTCCTACAATGAGCAGTTCTTC. It codes for CASSEFISSYNEQFF.

Remarks on this clone: Other nucleotide sequences in the sample specify the same CDR3. The chain employs TRBV5-1 and TRBJ2-7; D is ambiguous. V was clipped by 1 base and J by 0 bases, with 8 bases between them. The germline V gene has CDR1 SGHRS and CDR2 YFSETQ. This CDR3 has 14 residues. This CDR3 reads CASSLTLGSYEQYF. In nucleotides, the CDR3 is TGCGCCAGCAGCTTGACCCTCGGCTCCTACGAGCAGTACTTC.

V usage is TRBV29-1 and J usage is TRBJ2-1, with unresolved D. The CDR3 is made up of 11 amino acids. Germline CDR1 reads SQVTM; CDR2 reads ANQGSEA. V was clipped by 2 bases and J by 6 bases, with 5 bases between them. The chain's CDR3 is CSVERVNEQFF. Written as DNA, the CDR3 is TGCAGCGTTGAAAGAGTCAATGAGCAGTTCTTC.

CDR3 sequence reads: CASGPSGTSGRQDSSYEQYF. The CDR3 DNA reads as TGTGCTAGTGGCCCATCAGGGACTAGCGGGAGACAAGATAGCTCCTACGAGCAGTACTTC. The chain recombines TRBV12-5 with TRBJ2-7; the match to TRBD2 covers 14 bases. J was trimmed by 0 bases and V by 6 bases; bases with no gene match: 16. The germline gives CDR1 LGHNT, CDR2 FRNRAP. The CDR3 contains 20 residues.

The chain joins TRBV29-1 to TRBJ2-5; tentatively, D is TRBD1 or TRBD2 (5 bases each). Trimming left V 2 bases short and J 4 bases short, with 20 bases between. CDR3 length: 16 residues. From germline, CDR1 is SQVTM and CDR2 ANQGSEA. The CDR3 DNA is TGCAGCGTTGAATCCCCCGGGGACGGGCTAGGAGAGACCCAGTACTTC. This translates into CSVESPGDGLGETQYF.

The rearrangement uses TRBV25-1 and TRBJ2-5, with TRBD2 identical over 13 bases. CDR1 is MGHDK and CDR2 is SYGVNS in the germline V gene. The CDR3 runs 17 residues. V gave up 2 bases and J gave up 4 bases; unmatched junction bases: 7. The CDR3 sequence is CASSETSGRALGETQYF. The CDR3 DNA sequence: TGTGCCAGCAGTGAAACTAGCGGGAGGGCCCTCGGAGAGACCCAGTACTTC.

V gene TRBV6-5 combines with J gene TRBJ1-2, with TRBD1 identical over 9 bases. V shed 4 bases, J shed 8 bases, and the junction held 11 bases outside the gene matches. CDR3 size: 15 residues. The germline V gene has CDR1 MNHEY and CDR2 SVGAGI. The CDR3 DNA sequence: TGTGCCAGCAGTTCGGATCCCAGGGACAGGGCAGGCTACACCTTC. This gives the protein CASSSDPRDRAGYTF.

The chain uses TRBV19 and TRBJ1-2, with 8 bases identical to TRBD1. With 3 bases clipped from V and 4 bases from J, the junction kept 7 bases outside the gene matches. CDR1 and CDR2 from the germline V gene are LNHDA and SQIVND (reference sequence). The CDR3 covers 15 residues. The CDR3 loop reads CASSIGQGPVYGYTF. The CDR3 region has the DNA TGTGCCAGTAGTATCGGACAGGGTCCCGTCTATGGCTACACCTTC.

This clone was found once. V gene TRBV30 combines with J gene TRBJ2-7; 8 bases match TRBD2. V shed 4 bases, J shed 3 bases, and the junction held 8 bases outside the gene matches. Per the germline V gene, CDR1 is GTSNPN and CDR2 is SVGIG (reference sequence). The CDR3 covers 14 residues. This CDR3 is CAWTSGPPLYEQYF. The DNA of the CDR3 is TGTGCCTGGACTAGCGGGCCCCCCCTCTACGAGCAGTACTTC.

The rearrangement joins TRBV29-1 to TRBJ2-2, with D uncertain. Germline V gene sequence: CDR1 SQVTM, CDR2 ANQGSEA. Trimming stripped 5 bases from V and 7 bases from J, with 11 bases between. This CDR3 has 12 residues. Here the CDR3 reads CSVSYSIGELFF. CDR3 sequence (DNA): TGCAGCGTTTCCTACTCAATCGGGGAGCTGTTTTTT.

The rearrangement uses TRBV28 and TRBJ1-5, with a tentative D call TRBD1 (5 bases). The CDR3 is 17 amino acids. V was pared by 10 bases and J by 1 base, with 23 bases between. CDR1 and CDR2 (germline): MDHEN, SYDVKM. This CDR3 reads CATKRRGGNRSNQPQHF. The DNA for the CDR3 is TGTGCCACCAAACGACGGGGGGGGAATCGGAGCAATCAGCCCCAGCATTTT.

V gene TRBV28 combines with J gene TRBJ2-5; 8 bases map to TRBD2. In germline, CDR1 is MDHEN, CDR2 SYDVKM. Trimming took 4 bases from V and 5 from J; bases not matched to a gene: 6. The CDR3 runs to 14 residues. CDR3 in DNA: TGTGCCAGCAGTTGGAGCGGGAGTAGGGAGACCCAGTACTTC. Its protein product is CASSWSGSRETQYF.

Concerning this clone: Other nucleotide sequences from this sample produce the same CDR3. This chain joins TRBV2 and TRBJ1-5, with no clear D. V was shortened by 2 bases and J by 7 bases, with 9 bases between the two germline ends. The CDR3 covers 13 residues. Germline V gene lookup returns CDR1 SNHLY and CDR2 FYNNEI. CDR3 residues: CASSERGGQPQHF. The CDR3 DNA reads as TGTGCCAGCAGTGAACGGGGAGGACAGCCCCAGCATTTT.

The chain has TRBV9 and TRBJ2-2; 9 bases line up with TRBD1. V lost 1 base to trimming and J lost 4 bases; unmatched junction nucleotides: 8. Germline assignment: CDR1 SGDLS and CDR2 YYNGEE. The CDR3 length is 17 residues. In DNA, the CDR3 is TGTGCCAGCAGCGTACTTCCCGGGACAGGGTTCACCGGGGAGCTGTTTTTT. It codes for CASSVLPGTGFTGELFF.

The V and J genes are TRBV5-1 and TRBJ2-2, with 9 bases aligning to TRBD2. V shed 1 base and J 7 bases; nucleotides not matched to a gene: 8. This CDR3 has 16 residues. CDR1 and CDR2 from the germline V gene are SGHRS and YFSETQ. The CDR3 sequence is CASSLWGSGSGGELFF. The CDR3 DNA follows: TGCGCCAGCAGCTTGTGGGGTAGCGGGAGCGGCGGGGAGCTGTTTTTT.

This clone was detected once. The identical CDR3 is also encoded by other nucleotide sequences in the sample. The V call is TRBV28, the J call TRBJ2-7; the D is unclear. V lost 4 bases to trimming and J lost 4 bases, with 5 bases between them. CDR1 and CDR2 (germline): MDHEN, SYDVKM. The CDR3 is made up of 11 amino acids. CDR3: CASSSSYEQYF. The DNA for the CDR3 is TGTGCCAGCAGTTCTTCATACGAGCAGTACTTC.

The gene calls are TRBV2 and TRBJ2-7, with 8 bases aligning to TRBD1. This CDR3 is 15 amino acids long. V lost 5 bases, J lost 5 bases, and 11 bases stayed unmatched. Germline CDR1 is SNHLY and CDR2 is FYNNEI. The CDR3 sequence: CASSRSVGQGNEQYF. In nucleotides, the CDR3 is TGTGCCAGCAGTAGAAGCGTCGGACAGGGTAACGAGCAGTACTTC.